These 15 T cell receptor beta chains were sequenced from one sample in a study of blood T cell repertoires in COVID-19. The repertoire was sequenced with immunoSEQ multiplex PCR; TCRdb's copy has only in-frame clones and lacks some. Of under 100,000 clones listed, approximately 88% were seen once; the top ten hold 3% to 4%. Sequenced sample: peripheral blood. The receptors shown here come from a woman aged 70-85 years with acute or convalescent COVID-19.

This clone came up once. This chain uses TRBV7-8 with TRBJ2-1; D is ambiguous. The CDR3 is made up of 19 amino acids. V lost 7 bases, J lost 5 bases, and 30 bases lay in between. The germline V gene has CDR1 SGHVS and CDR2 FQNEAQ. CDR3 DNA sequence: TGTGCCAGCACCCTACCACAGCCGCCCATCCAGGCCCCTGACAATGAGCAGTTCTTC. It specifies CASTLPQPPIQAPDNEQFF.

The chain combines TRBV11-2 with TRBJ2-1; D is possibly TRBD1 (5 bases). V lost 4 bases to trimming and J lost 0 bases, with 10 bases between them. Germline V gene data show CDR1 as SGHAT and CDR2 as FQNNGV. The CDR3 runs 15 residues. CDR3 sequence: CASSSYRSSYNEQFF. The CDR3 nucleotides read TGTGCCAGCAGCTCGTACAGGAGCTCCTACAATGAGCAGTTCTTC.

The chain has TRBV30 and TRBJ1-5; D is undetermined. The CDR3 has 17 amino acids. The germline V gene has CDR1 GTSNPN and CDR2 SVGIG (reference sequence). The V gene lost 2 bases and the J gene lost 0 bases, with 17 bases spanning the gap. The DNA of the CDR3 is TGTGCCTGGAGTAGCAATCGTGCGGGAAATAGCAATCAGCCCCAGCATTTT. Translation gives CAWSSNRAGNSNQPQHF.

This clone occurred once. The rearrangement links TRBV9 to TRBJ2-3; D is perhaps TRBD1 (8 bases). CDR1 is SGDLS and CDR2 is YYNGEE in the germline V gene. The CDR3 totals 15 residues. V was shortened by 3 bases and J by 2 bases, with 13 bases between the two germline ends. The CDR3 protein is CASSGTGGATDTQYF. DNA for the CDR3: TGTGCCAGCAGCGGCACAGGGGGGGCCACAGATACGCAGTATTTT.

The chain joins TRBV7-2 to TRBJ2-5, with 8 bases aligning to TRBD1. CDR1 is SGHTA, CDR2 FQGNSA, per germline. V lost 1 base to trimming and J lost 5 bases; unmatched junction nucleotides: 6. The CDR3 has 15 amino acids. The CDR3 sequence: CASSLVADRVETQYF. DNA of the CDR3: TGTGCCAGCAGCTTAGTGGCGGACAGGGTTGAGACCCAGTACTTC.

J is TRBJ1-2 and V is TRBV18; D call uncertain. The CDR3 loop spans 14 amino acids. V lost 3 bases, J lost 4 bases, and 12 bases lay in between. Germline assignment: CDR1 KGHSH and CDR2 LQKENI. The CDR3 loop reads CASSPYPGPYGYTF. As DNA, the CDR3 is TGTGCCAGCTCACCTTACCCAGGCCCCTATGGCTACACCTTC.

The genes are TRBV28 and TRBJ2-1, with 8 bases that match TRBD2. This CDR3 is built from 16 residues. The V and J ends lost 3 bases and 2 bases, in that order; junction bases with no gene match: 6. Germline V gene data show CDR1 as MDHEN and CDR2 as SYDVKM. The chain's CDR3 is CASSFPSGPAYNEQFF. CDR3 coding DNA: TGTGCCAGCAGTTTTCCTAGCGGGCCCGCCTACAATGAGCAGTTCTTC. The full variable domain, rest sourced from reference TRBV28 and TRBJ2-1, is DVKVTQSSRYLVKRTGEKVFLECVQDMDHENMFWYRQDPGLGLRLIYFSYDVKMKEKGDIPEGYSVSREKKERFSLILESASTNQTSMYLCASSFPSGPAYNEQFFGPGTRLTVL.

This chain connects TRBV6-1 to TRBJ1-5; perhaps TRBD1 as D (5 bases). Germline CDR1 MNHNS, CDR2 SASEGT. The CDR3 loop spans 17 amino acids. V was shortened by 2 bases and J by 1 base, with 15 bases between the two germline ends. CDR3 coding DNA: TGTGCCAGCAGTGAAAGGTGGTGGGGCGCCAGCAATCAGCCCCAGCATTTT. Protein sequence: CASSERWWGASNQPQHF.

The CDR3 protein is CASSQEYGSPNEQFF. The CDR3 DNA reads TGTGCCAGCAGCCAAGAGTATGGGAGTCCGAATGAGCAGTTCTTC. The J gene is TRBJ2-1, the V gene TRBV3-1 (or the pseudogene TRBV3-2), with D tentatively TRBD2 (5 bases). Trimming shortened V by 0 bases and J by 7 bases, and 13 bases separated the two germline ends. This CDR3 region has 15 residues. CDR1 is LGHDT, CDR2 YNNKEL, per germline (reference sequence).

This clone showed up just once. The gene calls are TRBV5-1 and TRBJ1-1, with 8 bases lining up with TRBD1. Germline CDR1 and CDR2: SGHRS and YFSETQ. The CDR3 is 15 amino acids. Trimming cost V 5 bases and J 1 base; bases outside gene matches: 7. The CDR3 region is CASSLTGTGNTEAFF. The CDR3 DNA follows: TGCGCCAGCAGTTTAACCGGGACAGGGAACACTGAAGCTTTCTTT.

The chain couples TRBV5-1 to TRBJ2-2; D remains ambiguous. The V end was cut by 4 bases, the J end by 1 base, with 2 bases between. The CDR3 extends over 12 amino acids. Germline CDR1 and CDR2: SGHRS and YFSETQ. This CDR3 reads CASSQNTGELFF. The CDR3 nucleotides are TGCGCCAGCAGCCAGAACACCGGGGAGCTGTTTTTT.

The chain is built from TRBV18 and TRBJ1-3, with D uncertain. The germline gives CDR1 KGHSH, CDR2 LQKENI. This CDR3 has 15 amino acids. V lost 4 bases and J lost 0, with 10 bases in between. The CDR3 is CASSREADSGNTIYF. For the CDR3, the DNA is TGTGCCAGCTCACGAGAGGCTGACTCTGGAAACACCATATATTTT. Full variable domain (remainder filled in from reference TRBV18 and TRBJ1-3): NAGVMQNPRHLVRRRGQEARLRCSPMKGHSHVYWYRQLPEEGLKFMVYLQKENIIDESGMPKERFSAEFPKEGPSILRIQQVVRGDSAAYFCASSREADSGNTIYFGEGSWLTVV.

The chain recombines TRBV30 with TRBJ1-6, with 8 bases aligning to TRBD1. Germline CDR1 reads GTSNPN; CDR2 reads SVGIG (reference sequence). V shed 2 bases and J 3 bases; nucleotides not matched to a gene: 6. CDR3 length: 16 residues. Written as DNA, the CDR3 is TGTGCCTGGAGTTCGGACAGGGCTAACTATAATTCACCCCTCCACTTT. This gives the protein CAWSSDRANYNSPLHF.

The gene calls are TRBV24-1 and TRBJ2-2; maybe TRBD1 (6 bases). The V end was cut by 9 bases, the J end by 4 bases, with 17 bases between. CDR1 is KGHDR, CDR2 SFDVKD, per germline. The CDR3 totals 15 residues. The CDR3 bases are TGTGCCACCGGACGGGACACGGGGTTCACCGGGGAGCTGTTTTTT. Its translation: CATGRDTGFTGELFF.

This clone was seen a single time. The genes are TRBV3-1 (or the pseudogene TRBV3-2) and TRBJ2-3, with TRBD2 identical over 11 bases. The CDR3 contains 18 residues. Germline values: CDR1 LGHDT, CDR2 YNNKEL (reference sequence). Trimming took 2 bases from V and 1 from J; bases not matched to a gene: 8. Written as DNA, the CDR3 is TGTGCCAGCAGCCAACTCGGGACTAGCGGCGCGGGCACAGATACGCAGTATTTT. Amino acid sequence: CASSQLGTSGAGTDTQYF.